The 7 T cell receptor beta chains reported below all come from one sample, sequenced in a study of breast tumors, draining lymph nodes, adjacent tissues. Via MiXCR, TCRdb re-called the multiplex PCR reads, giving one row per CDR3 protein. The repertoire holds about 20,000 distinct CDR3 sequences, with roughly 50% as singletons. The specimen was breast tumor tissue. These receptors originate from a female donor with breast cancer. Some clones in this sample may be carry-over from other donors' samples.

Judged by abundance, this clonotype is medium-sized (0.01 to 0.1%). The CDR3 reads CASSLAGRQETQYF. The CDR3 DNA follows: TGTGCCAGCAGCTTAGCGGGGAGGCAAGAGACCCAGTACTTC. The V call is TRBV7-2, the J call TRBJ2-5; D is possibly TRBD2 (6 bases). This CDR3 region has 14 residues. Germline CDR1 and CDR2: SGHTA and FQGNSA. V dropped 0 bases and J dropped 2 bases, with 7 bases sitting between them.

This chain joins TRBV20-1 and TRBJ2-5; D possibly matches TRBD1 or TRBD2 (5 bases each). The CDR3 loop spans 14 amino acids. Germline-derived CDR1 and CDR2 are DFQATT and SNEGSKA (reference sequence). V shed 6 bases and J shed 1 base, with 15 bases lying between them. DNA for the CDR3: TGCAGTGCCCTACTCGGGGCGATCCAAGAGACCCAGTACTTC. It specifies CSALLGAIQETQYF.

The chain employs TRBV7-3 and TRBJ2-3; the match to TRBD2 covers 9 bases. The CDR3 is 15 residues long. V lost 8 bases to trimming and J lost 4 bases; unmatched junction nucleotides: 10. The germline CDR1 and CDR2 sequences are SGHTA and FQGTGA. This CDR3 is CASRLSGGRADTQYF. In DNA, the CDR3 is TGTGCCAGCCGATTGTCTGGCGGGAGGGCAGATACGCAGTATTTT.

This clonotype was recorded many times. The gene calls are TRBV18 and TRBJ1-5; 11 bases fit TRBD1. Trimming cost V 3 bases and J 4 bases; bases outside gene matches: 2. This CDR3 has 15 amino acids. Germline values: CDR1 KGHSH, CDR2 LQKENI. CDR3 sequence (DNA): TGTGCCAGCTCACCGGACAGGGGGCAGAATCAGCCCCAGCATTTT. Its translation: CASSPDRGQNQPQHF.

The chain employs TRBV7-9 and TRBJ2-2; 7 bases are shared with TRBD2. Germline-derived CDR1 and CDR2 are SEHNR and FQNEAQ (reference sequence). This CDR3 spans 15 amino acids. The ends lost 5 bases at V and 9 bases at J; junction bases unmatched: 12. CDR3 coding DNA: TGTGCCAGCAGCCATGAAGACCCGCGGGAGAGGGAGCTGTTTTTT. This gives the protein CASSHEDPRERELFF.

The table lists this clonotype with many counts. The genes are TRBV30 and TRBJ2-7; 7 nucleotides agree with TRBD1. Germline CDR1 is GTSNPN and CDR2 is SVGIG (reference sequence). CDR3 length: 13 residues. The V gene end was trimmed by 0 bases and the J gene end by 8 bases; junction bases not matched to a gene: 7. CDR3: CAWSVPGTAKQYF. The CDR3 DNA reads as TGTGCCTGGAGTGTACCGGGGACAGCCAAGCAGTACTTC.

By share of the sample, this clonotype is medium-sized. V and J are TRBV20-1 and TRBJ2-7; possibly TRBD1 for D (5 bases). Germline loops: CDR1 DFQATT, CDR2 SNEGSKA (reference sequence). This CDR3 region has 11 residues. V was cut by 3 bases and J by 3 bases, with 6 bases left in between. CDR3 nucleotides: TGCAGTGCTAGTAGGGGCTACGAGCAGTACTTC. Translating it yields CSASRGYEQYF.